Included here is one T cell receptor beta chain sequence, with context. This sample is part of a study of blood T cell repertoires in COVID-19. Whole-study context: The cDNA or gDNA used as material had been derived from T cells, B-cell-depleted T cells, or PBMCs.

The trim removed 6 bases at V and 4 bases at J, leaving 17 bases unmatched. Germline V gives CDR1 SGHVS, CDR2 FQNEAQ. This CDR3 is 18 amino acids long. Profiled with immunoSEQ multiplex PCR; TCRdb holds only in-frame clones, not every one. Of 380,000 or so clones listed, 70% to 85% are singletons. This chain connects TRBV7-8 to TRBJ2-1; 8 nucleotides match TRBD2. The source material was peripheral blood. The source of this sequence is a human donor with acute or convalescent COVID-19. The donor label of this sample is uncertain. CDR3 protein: CASREARAGGPKYNEQFF. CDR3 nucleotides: TGTGCCAGCAGGGAGGCTAGGGCGGGAGGACCCAAATACAATGAGCAGTTCTTC.